This T cell receptor beta chain was profiled in a study of tumor and adjacent non-tumor tissue in lung cancer. On this clonotype itself: The junction and the germline gene differ at one end; a read error may be behind it.

A modified ARM-PCR protocol with three rounds of nested PCR amplified TCRbeta. TCRdb re-called the multiplex PCR reads through MiXCR, storing one row per CDR3 protein. The table includes roughly 200,000 distinct CDR3 sequences, 60% to 85% detected once. The template was RNA from unsorted bulk tissue. This sequence originates from a man aged 55 to 70 with non-small cell lung cancer. The material sequenced was lung tumor tissue.

The CDR3 DNA follows: TGTGCCAGCAGCCAAGCTAGCAGGGTTCAAGAGACTCAGTACTTC. Translated: CASSQASRVQETQYF. The gene calls are TRBV4-2 and TRBJ2-5, with D perhaps given as TRBD1 or TRBD2 (5 bases each). This CDR3 has 15 residues. CDR1 LGHNA and CDR2 YNFKEQ come from the germline V gene.